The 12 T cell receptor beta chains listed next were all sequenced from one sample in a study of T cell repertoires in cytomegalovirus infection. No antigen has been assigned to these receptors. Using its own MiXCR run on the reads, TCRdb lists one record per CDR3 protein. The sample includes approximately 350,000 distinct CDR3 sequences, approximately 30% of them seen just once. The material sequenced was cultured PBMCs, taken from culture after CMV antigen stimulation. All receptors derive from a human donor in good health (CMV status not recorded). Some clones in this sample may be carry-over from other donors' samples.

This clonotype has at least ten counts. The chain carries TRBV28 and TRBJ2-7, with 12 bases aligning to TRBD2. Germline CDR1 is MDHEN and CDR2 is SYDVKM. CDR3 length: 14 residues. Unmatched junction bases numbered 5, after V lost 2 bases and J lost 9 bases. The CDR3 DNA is TGTGCCAGCAGTTTACTAGGACTAGCGGGACGGCAGTACTTC. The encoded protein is CASSLLGLAGRQYF.

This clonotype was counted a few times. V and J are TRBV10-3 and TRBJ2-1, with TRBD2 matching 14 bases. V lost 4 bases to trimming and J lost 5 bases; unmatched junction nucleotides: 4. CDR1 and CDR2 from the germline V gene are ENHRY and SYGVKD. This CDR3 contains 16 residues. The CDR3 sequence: CAISGGLAGVNNEQFF. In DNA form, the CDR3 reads TGTGCCATCAGTGGGGGACTAGCGGGAGTTAACAATGAGCAGTTCTTC.

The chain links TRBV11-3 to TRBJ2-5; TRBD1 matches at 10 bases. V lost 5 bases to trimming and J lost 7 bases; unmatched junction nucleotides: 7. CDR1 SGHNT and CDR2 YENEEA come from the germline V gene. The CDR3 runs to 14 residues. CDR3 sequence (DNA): TGTGCCAGCAGCATAGGCCGGGACAGGGGGACCCAGTACTTC. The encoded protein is CASSIGRDRGTQYF.

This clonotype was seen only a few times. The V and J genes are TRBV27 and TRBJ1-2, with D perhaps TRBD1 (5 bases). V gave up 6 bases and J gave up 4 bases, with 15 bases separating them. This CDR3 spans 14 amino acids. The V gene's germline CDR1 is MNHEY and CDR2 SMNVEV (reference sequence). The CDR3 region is CASRLRAMGYGYTF. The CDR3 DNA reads TGTGCCAGCAGACTCAGGGCGATGGGCTATGGCTACACCTTC.

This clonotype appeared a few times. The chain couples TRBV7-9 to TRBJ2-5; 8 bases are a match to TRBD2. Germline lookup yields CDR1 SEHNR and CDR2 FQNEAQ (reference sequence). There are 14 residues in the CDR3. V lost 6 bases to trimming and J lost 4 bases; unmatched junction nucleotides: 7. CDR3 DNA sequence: TGTGCCAGCAGGAGCGGGAGTGGTGGAGAGACCCAGTACTTC. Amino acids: CASRSGSGGETQYF.

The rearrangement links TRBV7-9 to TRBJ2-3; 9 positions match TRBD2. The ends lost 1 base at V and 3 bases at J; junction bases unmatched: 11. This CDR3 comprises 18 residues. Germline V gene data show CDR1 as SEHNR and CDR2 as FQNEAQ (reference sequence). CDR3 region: CASSLETSGLAITDTQYF. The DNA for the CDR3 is TGTGCCAGCAGCTTAGAGACTAGCGGTTTGGCCATAACAGATACGCAGTATTTT.

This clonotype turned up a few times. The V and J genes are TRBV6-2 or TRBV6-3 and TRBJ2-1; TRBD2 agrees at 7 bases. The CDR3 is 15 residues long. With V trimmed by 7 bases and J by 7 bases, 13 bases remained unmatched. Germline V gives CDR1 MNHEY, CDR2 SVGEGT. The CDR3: CASIGDYEPTNEQFF. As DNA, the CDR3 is TGTGCCAGCATTGGGGACTACGAACCAACAAATGAGCAGTTCTTC.

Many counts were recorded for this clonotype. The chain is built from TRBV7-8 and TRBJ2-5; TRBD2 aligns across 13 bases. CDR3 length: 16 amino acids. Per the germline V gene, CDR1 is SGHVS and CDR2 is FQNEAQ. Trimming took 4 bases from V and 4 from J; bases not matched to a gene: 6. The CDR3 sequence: CASSSLAGGLSETQYF. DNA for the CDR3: TGTGCCAGCAGCTCACTAGCGGGAGGGCTTTCAGAGACCCAGTACTTC.

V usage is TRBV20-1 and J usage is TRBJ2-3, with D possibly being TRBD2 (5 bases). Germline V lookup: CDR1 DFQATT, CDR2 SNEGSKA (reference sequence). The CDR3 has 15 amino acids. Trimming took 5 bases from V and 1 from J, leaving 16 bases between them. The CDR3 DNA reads TGCAGTGCTCAGTGGGCGAGGGCTCGCACAGATACGCAGTATTTT. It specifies CSAQWARARTDTQYF.

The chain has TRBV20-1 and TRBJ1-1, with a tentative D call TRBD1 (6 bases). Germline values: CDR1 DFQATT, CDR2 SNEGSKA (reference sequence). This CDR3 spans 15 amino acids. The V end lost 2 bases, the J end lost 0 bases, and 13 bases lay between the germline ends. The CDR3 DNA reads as TGCAGTGCTAGAAAAAACAGGGTTATGAACACTGAAGCTTTCTTT. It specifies CSARKNRVMNTEAFF.

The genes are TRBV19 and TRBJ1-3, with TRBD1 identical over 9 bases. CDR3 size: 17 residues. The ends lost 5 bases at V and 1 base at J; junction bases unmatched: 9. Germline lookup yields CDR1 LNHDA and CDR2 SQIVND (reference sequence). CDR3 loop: CASSLQGARISGNTIYF. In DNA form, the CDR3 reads TGTGCCAGTAGTCTACAGGGGGCGAGGATATCTGGAAACACCATATATTTT. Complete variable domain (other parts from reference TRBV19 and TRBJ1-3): DGGITQSPKYLFRKEGQNVTLSCEQNLNHDAMYWYRQDPGQGLRLIYYSQIVNDFQKGDIAEGYSVSREKKESFPLTVTSAQKNPTAFYLCASSLQGARISGNTIYFGEGSWLTVV.

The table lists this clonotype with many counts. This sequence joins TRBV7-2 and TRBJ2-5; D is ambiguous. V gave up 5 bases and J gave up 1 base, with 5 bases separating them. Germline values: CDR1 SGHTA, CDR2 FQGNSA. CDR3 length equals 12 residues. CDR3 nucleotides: TGTGCCAGCAGCCGGACCCAAGAGACCCAGTACTTC. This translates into CASSRTQETQYF.